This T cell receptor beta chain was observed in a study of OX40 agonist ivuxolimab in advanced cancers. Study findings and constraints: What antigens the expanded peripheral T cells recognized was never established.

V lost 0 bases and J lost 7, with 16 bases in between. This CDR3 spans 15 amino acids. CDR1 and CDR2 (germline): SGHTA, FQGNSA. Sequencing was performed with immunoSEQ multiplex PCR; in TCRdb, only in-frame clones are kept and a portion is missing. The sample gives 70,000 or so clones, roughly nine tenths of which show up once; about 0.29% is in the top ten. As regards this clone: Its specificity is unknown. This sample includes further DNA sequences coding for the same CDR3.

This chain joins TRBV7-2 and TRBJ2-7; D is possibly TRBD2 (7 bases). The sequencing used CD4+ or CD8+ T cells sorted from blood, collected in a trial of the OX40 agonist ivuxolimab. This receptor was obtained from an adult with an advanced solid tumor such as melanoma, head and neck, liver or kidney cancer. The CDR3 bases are TGTGCCAGCAGCTTAGCGGGGGGGACATCGATTGAGCAGTACTTC. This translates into CASSLAGGTSIEQYF.